This T cell receptor (beta chain) was documented in a study of PD-1 blockade in classical Hodgkin lymphoma (dated by TCRdb to 2018 to 2021). General notes on the study: Nivolumab dosing was 3 mg/kg intravenously every 2 weeks, continuing until either disease progression or unacceptable toxicity. The study used CyTOF and TCR beta sequencing to define a peripheral blood immune signature of response to PD-1 blockade in classical Hodgkin lymphoma.

CDR1 and CDR2 are drawn from the germline V gene (reference sequence): LNHDA, SQIVND. The junction shows trimming of 3 bases on V and 0 bases on J, plus 6 bases between the germline ends. From the cysteine up to the phenylalanine, the CDR3 has a length of 15 residues. Kept here is only the CDR3 DNA, which spans 45 bases and is read in frame from base 1. Note on this clone: No cognate antigen has been identified for it. No per-base quality is available; no much larger clone lies one base away.

The paper's findings and limits, for the study overall: Diversity was lower in patients who began nivolumab less than 1 year after ASCT, so these patients were left out of later analyses to avoid confounding by immune reconstitution. Newly diagnosed patients were reported to have lower baseline TCR diversity than healthy donors, and relapsed/refractory patients were reported to have lower baseline TCR diversity still. Trial patients achieving complete response had baseline diversity similar to newly diagnosed patients, whereas partial responders and progressors had significantly lower diversity. The study was limited to a single clinical trial cohort, and causes of repertoire differences, possibly disease activity or prior therapy, remained undefined. CD4+ but not CD8+ TCR diversity rose significantly by C4D1 (p=0.0027 vs p=0.16), most apparent in complete responders (p=0.02).

The Qiagen DNeasy kit was used to extract genomic DNA both from unsorted PBMCs and from the negatively selected CD4+ and CD8+ fractions. Using primers that anneal to V and J segments, immunoSEQ multiplex PCR amplified the TCR beta CDR3 regions. A synthetic immune receptor repertoire was used to minimize amplification bias, and any residual bias was removed computationally once sequencing was done. The original methods were these. Repertoire diversity was quantified as the Shannon entropy index using custom Python scripts. Unsorted, CD4+ and CD8+ repertoires were analyzed separately, except for combined analyses in which CD4+ and CD8+ sequences were merged in silico. Clonal expansion was defined as a frequency increase of at least 2-fold after treatment compared with C1D1, and clones undetected at baseline were assigned a pseudocount of 0.5. Clones with 0 or 1 copy at C1D1 were defined as singleton clones, while clones with 2 or more copies were defined as non-singleton clones. Clones expanded in unsorted samples were labelled as CD4+, CD8+ or unknown by matching protein sequences in sorted samples from the same patient. Diversity changes from C1D1 to C4D1 were tested in paired samples using Wilcoxon tests. The immuneACCESS repertoire file appears here via TCRdb, limited to in-frame rearrangements. These files lack a portion of the clones; in checked studies, under half of the deficit traces to unresolved V genes, and the cause of the others is not known. That table furnishes V, J and clone size, whereas the DNA furnished D and trimming. Here the sample has under 8,500 clones; approximately 80% occur a single time. Of the sample, 4% is held by the ten largest clones.

The intended sense of this specimen's time point label: cycle 1 day 1 (C1D1), immediately before nivolumab initiation. Every trial patient had relapsed after autologous stem cell transplantation, and cohorts A, B and C differed in prior brentuximab vedotin exposure. CD4+ T cells were purified from thawed PBMCs by magnetic negative selection with a Miltenyi CD4+ T cell isolation kit. A total of approximately 51 patients with relapsed/refractory classical Hodgkin lymphoma made up the trial cohort, and each patient's best overall response was complete response, partial response or progressive disease. In the multi-cohort phase II CheckMate 205 trial, trial patients received single-agent nivolumab. An independent review committee assessed best overall response using the 2007 International Working Group response criteria. Trial PBMCs were collected immediately before nivolumab initiation (C1D1) and during therapy at cycle 2 day 1 and cycle 4 day 1. After peripheral blood was drawn into 8 mL Vacutainer Cell Preparation Tubes, PBMCs were isolated by centrifugation and then cryopreserved. Purified CD4+ and CD8+ fractions were prepared only for cases with an additional available PBMC sample. Magnetically labelled cells were removed on LS columns in a quadroMACS separator, and the flow-through was retained as the purified fraction.

Source: CD4+ T cells from blood, taken at baseline. This sequence was found in a human donor with classical Hodgkin lymphoma. The rearrangement joined TRBV19 to TRBJ2-6; no confident D gene assignment can be made. The CDR3 loop reads CASSIPGSGANVLTF. The DNA sequence follows: TGTGCCAGTAGTATTCCGGGCTCTGGGGCCAACGTCCTGACTTTC.